The T cell receptor beta chain described here comes from a study of cytomegalovirus exposure and HLA in healthy donors. A multiplex PCR was run with 60 Vbeta primers and 13 Jbeta primers. Sequencing used immunoSEQ multiplex PCR; TCRdb keeps in-frame clones, though not all of them. Of about 130,000 clones in the sample, 70% to 90% were seen once. The TCR originated in a middle-aged woman in good health and CMV-seropositive. Sequences were obtained from PBMCs.

CDR3 residues: CASSADSYEQYF. CDR3 coding DNA: TGCGCCAGCAGCGCCGACAGCTACGAGCAGTACTTC. The chain links TRBV5-1 to TRBJ2-7, with D perhaps TRBD1 (5 bases). The germline V and J ends were trimmed by 4 bases and 3 bases, with 8 bases remaining between them. Germline lookup yields CDR1 SGHRS and CDR2 YFSETQ. The CDR3 runs 12 residues.